This TCR beta chain was sequenced for a study of cytomegalovirus exposure and HLA in healthy donors. The germline V gene has CDR1 KGHSH and CDR2 LQKENI. This CDR3 region has 15 residues. Trimming removed 2 bases from V and 6 bases from J; junction bases left unmatched: 7. Findings of the study overall: Follow-up analysis seemed to connect common viral pathogens with several of the most significant clusters identified.

PCR primers comprised 60 Vbeta and 13 Jbeta primers. Profiling relied on immunoSEQ multiplex PCR, and the TCRdb table lists in-frame clones only, not all of them. This sample has 150,000 to 200,000 clones, with approximately 78% found just once. A word on this clone: What it binds is unknown.

Input material: PBMCs. V gene TRBV18 combines with J gene TRBJ2-1, with 7 nucleotides matching TRBD1. This TCR was recovered from a woman under 30 in good health and CMV-seronegative. CDR3 DNA sequence: TGTGCCAGCTCACCAAGGGCAGGGGGATCCAATGAGCAGTTCTTC. Protein product: CASSPRAGGSNEQFF.